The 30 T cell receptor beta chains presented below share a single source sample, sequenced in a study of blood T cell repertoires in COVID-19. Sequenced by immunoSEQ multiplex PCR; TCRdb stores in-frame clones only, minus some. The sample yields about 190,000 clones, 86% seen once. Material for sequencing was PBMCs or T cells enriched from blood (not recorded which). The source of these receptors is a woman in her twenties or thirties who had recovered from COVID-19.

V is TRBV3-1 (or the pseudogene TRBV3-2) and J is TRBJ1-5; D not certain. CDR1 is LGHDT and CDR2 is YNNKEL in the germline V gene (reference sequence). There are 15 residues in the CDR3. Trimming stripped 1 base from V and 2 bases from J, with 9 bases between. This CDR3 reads CASSQGDGGNQPQHF. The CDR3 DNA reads TGTGCCAGCAGCCAAGGAGACGGGGGCAATCAGCCCCAGCATTTT.

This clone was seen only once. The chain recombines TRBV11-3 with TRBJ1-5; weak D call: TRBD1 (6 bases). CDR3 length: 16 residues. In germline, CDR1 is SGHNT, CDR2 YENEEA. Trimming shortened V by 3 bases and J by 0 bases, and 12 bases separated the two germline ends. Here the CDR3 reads CASSFPGDYSNQPQHF. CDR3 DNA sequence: TGTGCCAGCAGCTTCCCAGGGGACTATAGCAATCAGCCCCAGCATTTT.

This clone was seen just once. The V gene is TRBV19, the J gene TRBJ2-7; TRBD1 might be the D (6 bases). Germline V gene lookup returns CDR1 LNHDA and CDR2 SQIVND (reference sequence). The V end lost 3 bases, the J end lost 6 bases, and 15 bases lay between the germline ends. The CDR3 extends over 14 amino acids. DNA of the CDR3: TGTGCCAGTAGTATGGCTACCACAGGGACCGAGCAGTACTTC. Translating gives CASSMATTGTEQYF.

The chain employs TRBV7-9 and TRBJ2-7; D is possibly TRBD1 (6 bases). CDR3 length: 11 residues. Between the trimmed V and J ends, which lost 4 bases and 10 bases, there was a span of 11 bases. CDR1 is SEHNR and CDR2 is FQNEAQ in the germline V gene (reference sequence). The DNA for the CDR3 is TGTGCCAGCAGCTCCGACAGGCCCCAGTACTTC. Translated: CASSSDRPQYF.

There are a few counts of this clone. The CDR3, as DNA: TGTGCCAGCAGCTCGAGGGTGGCAGTCAACTATGGCTACACCTTC. Encoded protein: CASSSRVAVNYGYTF. The chain recombines TRBV7-9 with TRBJ1-2; D unclear. The V gene's germline CDR1 is SEHNR and CDR2 FQNEAQ (reference sequence). V was pared by 4 bases and J by 2 bases, with 14 bases between. The CDR3 consists of 15 residues.

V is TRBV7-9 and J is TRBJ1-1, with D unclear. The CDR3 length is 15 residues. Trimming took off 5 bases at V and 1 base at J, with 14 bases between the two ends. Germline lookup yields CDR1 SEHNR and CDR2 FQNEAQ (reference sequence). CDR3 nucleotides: TGTGCCAGCAGCCCGGTGGGCACGCAGAACACTGAAGCTTTCTTT. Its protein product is CASSPVGTQNTEAFF. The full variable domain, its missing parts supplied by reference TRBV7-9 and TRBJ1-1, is DTGVSQNPRHKITKRGQNVTFRCDPISEHNRLYWYRQTLGQGPEFLTYFQNEAQLEKSRLLSDRFSAERPKGSFSTLEIQRTEQGDSAMYLCASSPVGTQNTEAFFGQGTRLTVV.

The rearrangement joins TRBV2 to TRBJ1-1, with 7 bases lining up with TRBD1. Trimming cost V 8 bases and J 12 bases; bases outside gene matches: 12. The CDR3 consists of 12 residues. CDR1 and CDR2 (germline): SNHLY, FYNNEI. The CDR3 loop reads CASGEGAGVSFF. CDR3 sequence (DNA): TGTGCCAGCGGAGAGGGGGCAGGGGTATCTTTCTTT. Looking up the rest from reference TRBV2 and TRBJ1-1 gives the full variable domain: EPEVTQTPSHQVTQMGQEVILRCVPISNHLYFYWYRQILGQKVEFLVSFYNNEISEKSEIFDDQFSVERPDGSNFTLKIRSTKLEDSAMYFCASGEGAGVSFFGQGTRLTVV.

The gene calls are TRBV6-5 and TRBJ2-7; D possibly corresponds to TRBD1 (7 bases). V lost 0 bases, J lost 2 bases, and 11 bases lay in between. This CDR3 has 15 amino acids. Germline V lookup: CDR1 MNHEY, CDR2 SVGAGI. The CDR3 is CASSYSGRGAYEQYF. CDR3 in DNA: TGTGCCAGCAGTTACTCAGGCAGGGGGGCCTACGAGCAGTACTTC.

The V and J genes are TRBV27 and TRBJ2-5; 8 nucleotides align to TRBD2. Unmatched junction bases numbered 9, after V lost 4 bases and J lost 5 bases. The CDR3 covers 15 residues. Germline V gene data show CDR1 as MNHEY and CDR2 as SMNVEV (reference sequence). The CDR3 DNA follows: TGTGCCAGCAGTTCCTCAGCGGGAGTAGGGGAGACCCAGTACTTC. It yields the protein CASSSSAGVGETQYF.

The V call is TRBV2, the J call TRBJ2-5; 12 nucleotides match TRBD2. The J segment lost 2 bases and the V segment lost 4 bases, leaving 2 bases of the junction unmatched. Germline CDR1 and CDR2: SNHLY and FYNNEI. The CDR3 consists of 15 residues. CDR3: CASSAGTSGQETQYF. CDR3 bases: TGTGCCAGCAGTGCCGGGACTAGCGGGCAAGAGACCCAGTACTTC.

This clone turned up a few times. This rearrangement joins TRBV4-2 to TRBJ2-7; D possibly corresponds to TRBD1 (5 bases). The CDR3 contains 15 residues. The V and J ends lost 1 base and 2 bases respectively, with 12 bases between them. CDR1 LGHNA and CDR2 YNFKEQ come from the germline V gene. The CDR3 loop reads CASSQAPDSTYEQYF. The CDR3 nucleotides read TGTGCCAGCAGCCAAGCCCCCGACAGTACCTACGAGCAGTACTTC.

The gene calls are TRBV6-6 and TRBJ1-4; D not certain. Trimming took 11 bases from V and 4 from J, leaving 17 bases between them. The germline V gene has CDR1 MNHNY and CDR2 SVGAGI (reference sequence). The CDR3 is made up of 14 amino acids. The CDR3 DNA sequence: TGTGCCCTCAAGTCCTCGGAGATTAATGAAAAACTGTTTTTT. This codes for CALKSSEINEKLFF.

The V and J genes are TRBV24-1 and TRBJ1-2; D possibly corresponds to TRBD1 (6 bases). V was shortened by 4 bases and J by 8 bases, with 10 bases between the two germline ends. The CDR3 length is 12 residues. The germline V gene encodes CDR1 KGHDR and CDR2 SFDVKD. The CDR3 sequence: CATSETGHGYTF. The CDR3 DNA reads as TGTGCCACCAGTGAAACAGGGCACGGCTACACCTTC.

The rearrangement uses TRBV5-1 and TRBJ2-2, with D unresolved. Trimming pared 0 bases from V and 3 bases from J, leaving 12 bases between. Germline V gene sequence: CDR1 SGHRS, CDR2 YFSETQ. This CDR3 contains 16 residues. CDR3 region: CASSLGRGLDTGELFF. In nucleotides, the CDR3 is TGCGCCAGCAGCTTGGGCAGAGGATTAGACACCGGGGAGCTGTTTTTT.

The CDR3 is CATTQRQGGRDEQFF. CDR3 nucleotide sequence: TGTGCCACCACTCAGAGACAGGGGGGTAGGGATGAGCAGTTCTTC. This chain connects TRBV24-1 to TRBJ2-1, with 9 positions matching TRBD1. The germline V gene has CDR1 KGHDR and CDR2 SFDVKD. CDR3 length: 15 residues. V lost 8 bases to trimming and J lost 8 bases; unmatched junction nucleotides: 12.

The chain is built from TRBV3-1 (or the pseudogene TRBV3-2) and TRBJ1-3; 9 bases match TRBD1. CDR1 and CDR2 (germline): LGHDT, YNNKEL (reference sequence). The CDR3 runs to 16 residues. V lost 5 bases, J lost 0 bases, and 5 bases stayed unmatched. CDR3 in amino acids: CASSLGTGTSGNTIYF. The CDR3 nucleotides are TGTGCCAGCAGCTTGGGGACAGGGACCTCTGGAAACACCATATATTTT.

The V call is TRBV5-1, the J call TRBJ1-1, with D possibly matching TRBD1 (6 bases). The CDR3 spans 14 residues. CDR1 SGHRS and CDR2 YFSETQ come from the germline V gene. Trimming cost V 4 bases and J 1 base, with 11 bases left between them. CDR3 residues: CASSPQQGNTEAFF. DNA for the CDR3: TGCGCCAGCAGCCCTCAACAGGGGAACACTGAAGCTTTCTTT.

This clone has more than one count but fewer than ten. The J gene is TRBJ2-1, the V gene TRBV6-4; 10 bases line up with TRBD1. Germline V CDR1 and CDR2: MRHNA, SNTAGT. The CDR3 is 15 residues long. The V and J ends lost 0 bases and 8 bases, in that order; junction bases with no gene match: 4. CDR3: CASSDSGQGFDEQFF. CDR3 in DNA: TGTGCCAGCAGTGACTCGGGACAGGGGTTCGATGAGCAGTTCTTC.

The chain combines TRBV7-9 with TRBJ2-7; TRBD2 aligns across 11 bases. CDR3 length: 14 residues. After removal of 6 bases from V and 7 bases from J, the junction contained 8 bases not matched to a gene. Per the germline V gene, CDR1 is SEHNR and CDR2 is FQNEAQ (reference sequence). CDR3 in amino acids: CASSTSGSFLEQYF. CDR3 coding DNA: TGTGCCAGCAGTACTAGCGGGAGTTTTTTGGAGCAGTACTTC.

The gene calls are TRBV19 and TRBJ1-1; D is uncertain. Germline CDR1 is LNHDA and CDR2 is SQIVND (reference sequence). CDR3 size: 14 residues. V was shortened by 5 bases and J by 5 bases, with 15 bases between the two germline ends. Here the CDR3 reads CASSRTGMETEAFF. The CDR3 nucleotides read TGTGCCAGTAGTCGGACGGGGATGGAAACTGAAGCTTTCTTT.

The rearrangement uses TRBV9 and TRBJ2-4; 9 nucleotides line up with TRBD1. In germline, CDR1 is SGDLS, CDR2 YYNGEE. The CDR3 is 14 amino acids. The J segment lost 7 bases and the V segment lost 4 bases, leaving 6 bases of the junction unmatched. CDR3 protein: CASSPRGQGNIQYF. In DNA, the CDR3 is TGTGCCAGCAGCCCGCGAGGACAGGGGAACATTCAGTACTTC.

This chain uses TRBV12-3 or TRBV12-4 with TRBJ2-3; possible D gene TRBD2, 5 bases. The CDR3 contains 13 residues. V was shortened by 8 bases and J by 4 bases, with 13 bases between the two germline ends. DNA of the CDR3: TGTGCCAGCTTAACTAGGAGTTCAGATACGCAGTATTTT. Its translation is CASLTRSSDTQYF.

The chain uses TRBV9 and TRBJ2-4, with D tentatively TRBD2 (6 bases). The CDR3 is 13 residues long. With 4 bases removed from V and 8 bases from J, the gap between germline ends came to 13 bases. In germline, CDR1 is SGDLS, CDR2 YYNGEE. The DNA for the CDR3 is TGTGCCAGCAGCCTCAGGACTAAGTACATTCAGTACTTC. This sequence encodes CASSLRTKYIQYF.

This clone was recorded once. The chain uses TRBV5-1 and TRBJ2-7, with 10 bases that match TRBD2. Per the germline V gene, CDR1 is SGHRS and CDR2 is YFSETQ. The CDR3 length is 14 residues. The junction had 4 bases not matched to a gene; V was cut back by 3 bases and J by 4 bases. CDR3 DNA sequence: TGCGCCAGCAGCTCGGCAGCGGGAGGGTACGAGCAGTACTTC. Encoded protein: CASSSAAGGYEQYF.

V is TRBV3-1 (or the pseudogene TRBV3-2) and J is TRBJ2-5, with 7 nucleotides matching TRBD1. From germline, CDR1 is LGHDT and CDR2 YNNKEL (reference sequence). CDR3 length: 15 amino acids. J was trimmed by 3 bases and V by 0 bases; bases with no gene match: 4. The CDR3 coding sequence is TGTGCCAGCAGCCAAGAATGGGACAGCAAAGAGACCCAGTACTTC. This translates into CASSQEWDSKETQYF.

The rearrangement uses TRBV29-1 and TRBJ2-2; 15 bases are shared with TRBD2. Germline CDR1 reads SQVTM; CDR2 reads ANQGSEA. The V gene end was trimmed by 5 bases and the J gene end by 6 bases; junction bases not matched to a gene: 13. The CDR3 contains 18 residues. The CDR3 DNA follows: TGCAGCGTTTCCTGGACTAGCGGGAGGGCCCTTATCCCCGGGGAGCTGTTTTTT. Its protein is CSVSWTSGRALIPGELFF.

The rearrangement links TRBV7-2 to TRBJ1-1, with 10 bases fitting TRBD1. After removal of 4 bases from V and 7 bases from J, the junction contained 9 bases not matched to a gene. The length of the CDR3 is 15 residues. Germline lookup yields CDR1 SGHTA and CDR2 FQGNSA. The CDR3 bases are TGTGCCAGCAGCTCTTTCCCGGGACAGGGGAATGAAGCTTTCTTT. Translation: CASSSFPGQGNEAFF. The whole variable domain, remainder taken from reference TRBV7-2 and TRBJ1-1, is GAGVSQSPSNKVTEKGKDVELRCDPISGHTALYWYRQSLGQGLEFLIYFQGNSAPDKSGLPSDRFSAERTGGSVSTLTIQRTQQEDSAVYLCASSSFPGQGNEAFFGQGTRLTVV.

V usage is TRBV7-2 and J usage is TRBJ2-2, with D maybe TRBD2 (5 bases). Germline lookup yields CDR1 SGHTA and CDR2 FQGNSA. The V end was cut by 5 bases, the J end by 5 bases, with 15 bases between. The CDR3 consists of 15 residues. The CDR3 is CASSQMRTVTGELFF. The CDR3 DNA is TGTGCCAGCAGCCAAATGAGGACTGTTACCGGGGAGCTGTTTTTT.

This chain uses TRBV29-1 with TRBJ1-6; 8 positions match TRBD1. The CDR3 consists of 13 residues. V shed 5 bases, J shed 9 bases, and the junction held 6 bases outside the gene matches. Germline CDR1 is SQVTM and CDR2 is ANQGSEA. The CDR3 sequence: CSVTDRVGSPLHF. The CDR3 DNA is TGCAGCGTTACGGACAGGGTGGGTTCACCCCTCCACTTT.

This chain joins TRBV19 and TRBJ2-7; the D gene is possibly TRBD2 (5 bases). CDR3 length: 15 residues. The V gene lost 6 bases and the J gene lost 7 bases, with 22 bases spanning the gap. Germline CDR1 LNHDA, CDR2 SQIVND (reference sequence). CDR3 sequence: CASRPSFERVEEQYF. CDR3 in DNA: TGTGCCAGTAGGCCCAGCTTCGAGAGGGTGGAAGAGCAGTACTTC.